This passage covers 10 T cell receptor beta chains from one sample sequenced in a study of identical twins. One entry per CDR3 protein, called by TCRdb with MiXCR from the 5' RACE reads. The sample carries hundreds of thousands of distinct CDR3 sequences, about 7% recorded once. A further study also used this sample, focusing on yellow fever vaccine responses in identical twins.

Input material: PBMCs. The receptors were gathered from a woman aged 18-29 years in good health.

The chain links TRBV5-6 to TRBJ2-7, with TRBD1 matching 7 bases. CDR3 size: 13 residues. Per germline, CDR1 SGHDT and CDR2 YYEEEE. J lost 2 bases, V lost 8 bases, and 7 bases had no gene match. The CDR3 is CARGPGQAYEQYF. In nucleotides, the CDR3 is TGTGCCAGGGGCCCCGGACAGGCCTACGAGCAGTACTTC.

This clonotype came up a few times. The V call is TRBV5-1, the J call TRBJ2-1; TRBD2 matches at 13 bases. The germline CDR1 and CDR2 sequences are SGHRS and YFSETQ. Trimming at V came to 4 bases and at J to 8 bases, leaving 12 bases not matched to a gene. The CDR3 runs to 17 residues. This CDR3 is CASSPLSTSGGADEQFF. The CDR3, as DNA: TGCGCCAGCAGCCCCCTTTCCACTAGCGGGGGGGCAGATGAGCAGTTCTTC.

This clonotype was picked up many times. V gene TRBV15 combines with J gene TRBJ2-7, with D possibly TRBD1 on 5 matching bases. The V end was cut by 4 bases, the J end by 5 bases, with 12 bases between. The CDR3 length is 13 residues. CDR1 and CDR2 from the germline V gene are LNHNV and YYDKDF (reference sequence). CDR3 nucleotides: TGTGCCACCAGCAATGACAGAGATGACGAGCAGTACGTC. Translated, it gives CATSNDRDDEQYV.

This clonotype showed up just a few times. This chain links TRBV3-1 with TRBJ2-3; D not resolved. V was pared by 4 bases and J by 6 bases, with 8 bases between. There are 12 residues in the CDR3. Looked up from germline, CDR1 is LGHDT and CDR2 is YNNKEL (reference sequence). For the CDR3, the DNA is TGTGCCAGCAGCCGTCCCCCGGATACGCAGTATTTT. Translating it yields CASSRPPDTQYF.

The genes are TRBV24-1 and TRBJ1-2; D remains ambiguous. V dropped 3 bases and J dropped 4 bases, with 14 bases sitting between them. Germline V lookup: CDR1 KGHDR, CDR2 SFDVKD. CDR3 length: 15 amino acids. CDR3 nucleotide sequence: TGTGCCACCAGTGATCCTGTTGGCGGACCCTATGGCTACACCTTC. Translation: CATSDPVGGPYGYTF.

CDR3 in DNA: TGTGCCAGCAGCTTCGGCACAGGGGCAGATACGCAGTATTTT. Translated, it gives CASSFGTGADTQYF. The rearrangement joins TRBV7-8 to TRBJ2-3, with 7 bases fitting TRBD1. CDR1 and CDR2 from the germline V gene are SGHVS and FQNEAQ. The ends lost 3 bases at V and 4 bases at J; junction bases unmatched: 4. This CDR3 contains 14 residues. Supplemented by reference TRBV7-8 and TRBJ2-3, the full variable domain reads GAGVSQSPRYKVAKRGQDVALRCDPISGHVSLFWYQQALGQGPEFLTYFQNEAQLDKSGLPSDRFFAERPEGSVSTLKIQRTQQEDSAVYLCASSFGTGADTQYFGPGTRLTVL.

J is TRBJ2-2 and V is TRBV11-2; weak D call: TRBD1 (7 bases). The CDR3 has 15 amino acids. The V end lost 6 bases, the J end lost 6 bases, and 17 bases lay between the germline ends. From germline, CDR1 is SGHAT and CDR2 FQNNGV. The CDR3 coding sequence is TGTGCCAGCAGTCGAGACAGGGCGGGACCCGGGGAGCTGTTTTTT. This encodes CASSRDRAGPGELFF.

CDR3 sequence reads: CASSEAVWPPGQFF. CDR3 DNA: TGTGCCAGCAGTGAAGCGGTGTGGCCGCCGGGGCAGTTCTTC. The chain carries TRBV2 and TRBJ2-1, with unresolved D. Looked up from germline, CDR1 is SNHLY and CDR2 is FYNNEI. This CDR3 spans 14 amino acids. Trimming took 0 bases from V and 12 from J, leaving 15 bases between them.

The chain combines TRBV28 with TRBJ2-1; 7 positions agree with TRBD2. The CDR3 length is 15 residues. The V gene's germline CDR1 is MDHEN and CDR2 SYDVKM. J lost 5 bases, V lost 5 bases, and 9 bases had no gene match. The CDR3 protein is CASSGTGGWHNEQFF. In nucleotides, the CDR3 is TGTGCCAGCAGTGGGACCGGGGGGTGGCACAATGAGCAGTTCTTC.

This clonotype was observed at least ten times. CDR3 region: CASSPLPGLAGGANTGELFF. The CDR3 DNA reads as TGTGCCAGCAGCCCCCTCCCCGGACTAGCGGGGGGCGCGAACACCGGGGAGCTGTTTTTT. V gene TRBV11-2 combines with J gene TRBJ2-2, with 14 bases matching TRBD2. Germline lookup yields CDR1 SGHAT and CDR2 FQNNGV. The CDR3 consists of 20 residues. V was pared by 5 bases and J by 0 bases, with 11 bases of the junction left unmatched.